The 15 T cell receptor beta chains below come from one sample, sequenced in a study of blood T cells in healthy people across ages. The second PCR ran roughly 6 to 11 cycles with a sample-barcoded 5' primer and J-beta primers. TCRdb recomputed calls from the 5' RACE reads with MiXCR, one row per CDR3 protein. The table shows some 760,000 distinct CDR3 sequences, with approximately 25% occurring only once. This sample also appeared in a second study, on T cells of mothers and their children.

Sequencing was done on a sample of blood. Receptors originate from a boy aged 5-17 years in good health.

The chain couples TRBV7-2 to TRBJ2-7, with 9 bases that match TRBD1. Unmatched junction bases numbered 5, after V lost 4 bases and J lost 7 bases. The germline CDR1 and CDR2 sequences are SGHTA and FQGNSA. CDR3 length: 13 residues. DNA for the CDR3: TGTGCCAGCAGCTCTCCCGGACAGGGGGAGCAGTACTTC. Its protein product is CASSSPGQGEQYF.

The chain couples TRBV6-2 or TRBV6-3 to TRBJ1-1; D gene uncertain. This CDR3 has 18 residues. Germline loops: CDR1 MNHEY, CDR2 SVGEGT. With 4 bases removed from V and 0 bases from J, the gap between germline ends came to 21 bases. The CDR3 coding sequence is TGTGCCAGCAGTTCCCCACCCGCGTACATAACCATGAACACTGAAGCTTTCTTT. This encodes CASSSPPAYITMNTEAFF.

Only a few counts were recorded for this clonotype. This chain joins TRBV3-1 and TRBJ2-5; D may be TRBD2 (5 bases). The germline V gene has CDR1 LGHDT and CDR2 YNNKEL (reference sequence). The CDR3 runs to 17 residues. Trimming cost V 0 bases and J 5 bases, with 19 bases left between them. The CDR3 reads CASSQDWERKIPETQYF. Written as DNA, the CDR3 is TGTGCCAGCAGCCAAGATTGGGAGCGGAAAATCCCGGAGACCCAGTACTTC.

V usage is TRBV27 and J usage is TRBJ2-3, with D maybe TRBD1 (5 bases). The CDR3 has 14 residues. Trimming left V 8 bases short and J 2 bases short, with 14 bases between. Germline lookup yields CDR1 MNHEY and CDR2 SMNVEV (reference sequence). CDR3 coding DNA: TGTGCCAGCGGGGCCTTTGGCCCCACAGATACGCAGTATTTT. This sequence encodes CASGAFGPTDTQYF.

This clonotype turned up a few times. One end of the junction varies from germline; a read error may be responsible. V is TRBV20-1 and J is TRBJ2-1; 13 nucleotides match TRBD2. CDR1 DFQATT and CDR2 SNEGSKA come from the germline V gene (reference sequence). This CDR3 is built from 11 residues. CDR3: CSAQGLAGVRF. The CDR3 DNA sequence: TGCAGTGCTCAAGGACTAGCGGGAGTTAGGTTC.

The chain links TRBV12-3 or TRBV12-4 to TRBJ2-5; D uncertain. The J call could be wrong; TRBJ2-1 is a better fit for the DNA end. This CDR3 is built from 11 residues. The CDR3 loop reads CASTRYNEQFF. DNA of the CDR3: TGTGCCAGCACCCGTTACAATGAGCAGTTCTTC.

This clonotype was seen more than once but under ten times. The chain couples TRBV20-1 to TRBJ2-3, with 13 bases matching TRBD2. CDR3 length: 16 residues. V dropped 6 bases and J dropped 5; count of bases not matched to a gene: 11. CDR1 is DFQATT, CDR2 SNEGSKA, per germline (reference sequence). The DNA for the CDR3 is TGCAGTGCCAGTTCCGGACTAGCGGGAGCGGGAGATACGCAGTATTTT. Its translation is CSASSGLAGAGDTQYF.

V and J are TRBV7-6 and TRBJ2-7; 9 bases map to TRBD1. Germline trimming cut 5 bases from V and 5 bases from J; bases unmatched to any gene: 7. The CDR3 extends over 14 amino acids. CDR1 and CDR2 (germline): SGHVS, FNYEAQ. The CDR3 sequence: CASSPKTGGNEQYF. The CDR3 coding sequence is TGTGCCAGCAGCCCAAAGACAGGGGGAAACGAGCAGTACTTC.

J is TRBJ2-1 and V is TRBV20-1; TRBD2 agrees at 9 bases. This CDR3 contains 17 residues. Trimming removed 5 bases from V and 0 bases from J; junction bases left unmatched: 11. Germline values: CDR1 DFQATT, CDR2 SNEGSKA (reference sequence). CDR3 amino acids: CSAPTGLATSSYNEQFF. The CDR3 DNA reads TGCAGTGCTCCTACGGGACTAGCTACGAGCTCCTACAATGAGCAGTTCTTC.

V gene TRBV7-2 combines with J gene TRBJ2-3; 8 bases are shared with TRBD2. After removal of 8 bases from V and 6 bases from J, the junction contained 7 bases not matched to a gene. CDR1 SGHTA and CDR2 FQGNSA come from the germline V gene. This CDR3 region has 13 residues. CDR3 in amino acids: CASGGAGADTQYF. CDR3 bases: TGTGCCAGCGGCGGAGCGGGGGCGGATACGCAGTATTTT.

This clonotype was recorded at least ten times. The junction differs from germline at one of its ends, possibly a read error. CDR3 coding DNA: TGTGCCAGCAGCTTAACTAGCGGCTCCTACGAGCAGTACTTC. This encodes CASSLTSGSYEQYF. The chain employs TRBV5-1 and TRBJ2-7, with 8 bases lining up with TRBD2. The length of the CDR3 is 14 residues. The germline V gene has CDR1 SGHRS and CDR2 YFSETQ.

The chain is built from TRBV7-2 and TRBJ2-7; D call uncertain. The J call may not be correct, given that the DNA end is closer to TRBJ2-5. Germline CDR1 SGHTA, CDR2 FQGNSA. The CDR3 runs 15 residues. CDR3 in amino acids: CASSLIQGFSETQYF. The DNA of the CDR3 is TGTGCCAGCAGTCTCATACAAGGTTTTTCTGAGACCCAGTACTTC.

This clonotype was picked up a small number of times. V gene TRBV2 combines with J gene TRBJ1-4; D perhaps matches TRBD1 (5 bases). The CDR3 sequence is 14 residues long. In germline, CDR1 is SNHLY, CDR2 FYNNEI. The V and J ends lost 0 bases and 8 bases respectively, with 10 bases between them. The CDR3 here is CASSEAGRDEKLFF. The CDR3 nucleotides are TGTGCCAGCAGTGAAGCGGGCAGGGACGAAAAACTGTTTTTT.

The rearrangement links TRBV12-3 or TRBV12-4 to TRBJ1-2, with D maybe TRBD1 (5 bases). Trimming took off 7 bases at V and 2 bases at J, with 14 bases between the two ends. The CDR3 has 14 amino acids. CDR3 DNA: TGTGCCAGCATGTCGGGACTTCAAAACTATGGCTACACCTTC. Protein: CASMSGLQNYGYTF.

The genes are TRBV28 and TRBJ2-5; D remains ambiguous. The J call may be mistaken, given a closer DNA end match to TRBJ2-7. Germline V gene lookup returns CDR1 MDHEN and CDR2 SYDVKM. The CDR3 spans 13 residues. The chain's CDR3 is CASSSPTTYEQYF. The CDR3 coding sequence is TGTGCCAGCAGTTCCCCTACCACTTACGAGCAGTACTTC.